A selection of T cell receptor beta chains follows, all from one sample in a study of blood T cell repertoires in COVID-19. Produced via immunoSEQ multiplex PCR; TCRdb's table is partial and in-frame only. The data hold about 70,000 clones, with under 80% observed a single time. Sample: peripheral blood. The receptors were gathered from a woman older than 75 with active or convalescent COVID-19. Both conserved end residues are part of each CDR3. Fields, in order: J gene, V gene, clone size, D gene, CDR3 protein, CDR3 DNA. A D gene is named only where the DNA matches it firmly. Only part of the rows carry a size: once, few, many, or a class if the clone is expanded.

J gene: TRBJ2-3
V gene: TRBV5-3
clone size: once
D gene: -
CDR3 protein: CARSFGGRFHTDTQYF
CDR3 DNA: TGTGCCAGAAGCTTCGGGGGGCGATTCCACACAGATACGCAGTATTTT

J gene: TRBJ1-4
V gene: TRBV30
clone size: -
D gene: -
CDR3 protein: CAWSPGSEKLFF
CDR3 DNA: TGTGCCTGGAGTCCGGGGTCGGAAAAACTGTTTTTT

J gene: TRBJ2-1
V gene: TRBV19
clone size: -
D gene: TRBD1
CDR3 protein: CASSIVSGGEQFF
CDR3 DNA: TGTGCCAGTAGTATAGTATCAGGGGGTGAGCAGTTCTTC

J gene: TRBJ2-7
V gene: TRBV12-3/TRBV12-4
clone size: -
D gene: -
CDR3 protein: CVSRQGSHEQYF
CDR3 DNA: TGTGTCTCCCGGCAGGGCTCCCACGAGCAGTACTTC

J gene: TRBJ2-5
V gene: TRBV7-9
clone size: -
D gene: -
CDR3 protein: CASSLYEGRETQYF
CDR3 DNA: TGTGCCAGCAGCTTATACGAGGGCCGGGAGACCCAGTACTTC

J gene: TRBJ2-7
V gene: TRBV4-1
clone size: -
D gene: TRBD1
CDR3 protein: CASSQVGQGAAYEQYF
CDR3 DNA: TGCGCCAGCAGCCAAGTGGGACAGGGGGCGGCATACGAGCAGTACTTC

J gene: TRBJ1-1
V gene: TRBV5-1
clone size: -
D gene: -
CDR3 protein: CASSRELTLTEAFF
CDR3 DNA: TGCGCCAGCAGCCGGGAGCTCACCTTAACTGAAGCTTTCTTT

J gene: TRBJ2-7
V gene: TRBV6-2/TRBV6-3
clone size: once
D gene: TRBD1
CDR3 protein: CASSYEGTVTGEQYF
CDR3 DNA: TGTGCCAGCAGTTACGAGGGGACAGTCACGGGGGAGCAGTACTTC

J gene: TRBJ2-7
V gene: TRBV6-5
clone size: few
D gene: -
CDR3 protein: CASSYSFPGSEQYF
CDR3 DNA: TGTGCCAGCAGTTACTCGTTTCCAGGTTCCGAGCAGTACTTC

J gene: TRBJ2-1
V gene: TRBV7-9
clone size: once
D gene: TRBD1
CDR3 protein: CASSLDHRGKGSLDEQFF
CDR3 DNA: TGTGCCAGCAGCTTAGATCACAGGGGTAAGGGTAGTCTGGATGAGCAGTTCTTC

J gene: TRBJ1-2
V gene: TRBV3-1/TRBV3-2
clone size: -
D gene: TRBD1
CDR3 protein: CASSQETGVLYGYTF
CDR3 DNA: TGTGCCAGCAGCCAAGAGACAGGGGTCCTCTATGGCTACACCTTC

J gene: TRBJ1-6
V gene: TRBV28
clone size: -
D gene: -
CDR3 protein: CASSPIQGSYNSPLHF
CDR3 DNA: TGTGCCAGCAGCCCTATACAGGGCTCCTATAATTCACCCCTCCACTTT

J gene: TRBJ2-3
V gene: TRBV5-4
clone size: -
D gene: -
CDR3 protein: CASSLRQLNTDTQYF
CDR3 DNA: TGTGCCAGCAGCTTGAGACAGCTGAACACAGATACGCAGTATTTT

J gene: TRBJ1-2
V gene: TRBV6-1
clone size: -
D gene: -
CDR3 protein: CASSEGRRQLVRYTF
CDR3 DNA: TGTGCCAGCAGTGAAGGACGGCGGCAGCTAGTTCGCTACACCTTC

J gene: TRBJ1-2
V gene: TRBV7-9
clone size: -
D gene: -
CDR3 protein: CASSLLRGQKELYGYTF
CDR3 DNA: TGTGCCAGCAGCTTACTCAGGGGACAAAAGGAATTATATGGCTACACCTTC

J gene: TRBJ1-6
V gene: TRBV5-6
clone size: -
D gene: TRBD1
CDR3 protein: CASSSSRDRVPSNSPLHF
CDR3 DNA: TGTGCCAGCAGCTCTTCCCGGGACAGGGTCCCATCCAATTCACCCCTCCACTTT

J gene: TRBJ2-7
V gene: TRBV25-1
clone size: -
D gene: TRBD2
CDR3 protein: CASSVGSGGYYEQYF
CDR3 DNA: TGTGCCAGCAGTGTCGGCAGCGGGGGATACTACGAGCAGTACTTC

J gene: TRBJ2-4
V gene: TRBV25-1
clone size: -
D gene: -
CDR3 protein: CASSEARTEKNIQYF
CDR3 DNA: TGTGCCAGCAGTGAAGCCCGGACAGAGAAAAACATTCAGTACTTC

J gene: TRBJ1-1
V gene: TRBV6-6
clone size: -
D gene: -
CDR3 protein: CASSYGLSTEAFF
CDR3 DNA: TGTGCCAGCAGTTACGGGCTATCGACTGAAGCTTTCTTT

J gene: TRBJ2-7
V gene: TRBV5-1
clone size: -
D gene: TRBD2
CDR3 protein: CARSVGLAGGHIIGGEQYF
CDR3 DNA: TGCGCCCGCAGTGTTGGACTCGCGGGGGGGCATATCATCGGTGGGGAGCAGTACTTC

J gene: TRBJ2-2
V gene: TRBV11-2
clone size: -
D gene: TRBD1
CDR3 protein: CASSLDLTGVNTGELFF
CDR3 DNA: TGTGCCAGCAGCTTAGATTTGACAGGGGTCAACACCGGGGAGCTGTTTTTT

J gene: TRBJ1-5
V gene: TRBV6-2/TRBV6-3
clone size: -
D gene: -
CDR3 protein: CASSPPGISNQPQHF
CDR3 DNA: TGTGCCAGCAGTCCCCCGGGGATTAGCAATCAGCCCCAGCATTTT

J gene: TRBJ2-3
V gene: TRBV9
clone size: -
D gene: -
CDR3 protein: CASSGGQLPTDTQYF
CDR3 DNA: TGTGCCAGCAGCGGCGGACAGCTACCCACAGATACGCAGTATTTT

J gene: TRBJ2-1
V gene: TRBV12-3/TRBV12-4
clone size: few
D gene: -
CDR3 protein: CASSYTTGERLF
CDR3 DNA: TGTGCCAGCAGTTATACGACTGGTGAGCGGCTCTTC

J gene: TRBJ2-4
V gene: TRBV6-1
clone size: -
D gene: -
CDR3 protein: CASSDPGLAKNIQYF
CDR3 DNA: TGTGCCAGCAGTGACCCAGGATTAGCCAAAAACATTCAGTACTTC

J gene: TRBJ1-5
V gene: TRBV27
clone size: -
D gene: TRBD1
CDR3 protein: CASSRQGRNQPQHF
CDR3 DNA: TGTGCCAGCAGTCGACAGGGTCGCAATCAGCCCCAGCATTTT